One and the same sample provided the 21 T cell receptor beta chains below, sequenced in a study of glioma-infiltrating T cells after dendritic cell vaccination. Libraries were prepared by immunoSEQ multiplex PCR; TCRdb keeps only in-frame clonotypes and omits some of them. Of about 73,000 clones in the sample, about 80% were seen once. This material consisted of blood, taken before dendritic cell vaccination. The source is a human donor with glioblastoma.

This chain joins TRBV2 and TRBJ1-5; 9 positions agree with TRBD1. Germline V gene sequence: CDR1 SNHLY, CDR2 FYNNEI. V lost 0 bases to trimming and J lost 6 bases; unmatched junction nucleotides: 6. The CDR3 consists of 16 residues. CDR3: CASSEALGQGFQPQHF. CDR3 DNA sequence: TGTGCCAGCAGTGAAGCGCTGGGACAGGGTTTTCAGCCCCAGCATTTT.

The chain couples TRBV4-1 to TRBJ1-5; D unresolved. CDR1 and CDR2 from the germline V gene are MGHRA and YSYEKL. Trimming shortened V by 0 bases and J by 5 bases, and 14 bases separated the two germline ends. This CDR3 has 16 residues. The CDR3 loop is CASSQEDGQAYQPQHF. The CDR3 DNA is TGCGCCAGCAGCCAAGAAGATGGGCAGGCATATCAGCCCCAGCATTTT.

CDR3 nucleotides: TGCGCCAGCAGCTTGGTTCAGGGGGGTGAAGCTTTCTTT. Translated, it gives CASSLVQGGEAFF. The chain is built from TRBV5-1 and TRBJ1-1; 7 bases are shared with TRBD1. Germline assignment: CDR1 SGHRS and CDR2 YFSETQ. Losses at the gene ends were 0 bases for V and 7 bases for J; bases not matched to a gene: 3. This CDR3 has 13 amino acids. Looking up the rest from reference TRBV5-1 and TRBJ1-1 gives the full variable domain: KAGVTQTPRYLIKTRGQQVTLSCSPISGHRSVSWYQQTPGQGLQFLFEYFSETQRNKGNFPGRFSGRQFSNSRSEMNVSTLELGDSALYLCASSLVQGGEAFFGQGTRLTVV.

This rearrangement joins TRBV5-1 to TRBJ2-5; D is ambiguous. CDR3 size: 13 residues. Germline values: CDR1 SGHRS, CDR2 YFSETQ. Trimming stripped 2 bases from V and 1 base from J, with 6 bases between. CDR3 in amino acids: CASSFYSQETQYF. The CDR3 DNA sequence: TGCGCCAGCAGCTTTTACAGCCAAGAGACCCAGTACTTC.

The chain employs TRBV13 and TRBJ2-7; 8 nucleotides line up with TRBD1. Germline assignment: CDR1 PRHDT and CDR2 FYEKMQ (reference sequence). V was pared by 5 bases and J by 0 bases, with 9 bases of the junction left unmatched. This CDR3 is built from 16 residues. Here the CDR3 DNA reads TGTGCCAGCAGCGGCTACGGACAGGGCTTCTCCTACGAGCAGTACTTC. Its translation is CASSGYGQGFSYEQYF.

DNA for the CDR3: TGTGCCAGCAGCGTGAGGACAGCGAACACCGGGGAGCTGTTTTTT. Its translation: CASSVRTANTGELFF. The chain joins TRBV9 to TRBJ2-2; weak D call: TRBD1 (6 bases). The germline V and J ends were trimmed by 2 bases and 0 bases, with 8 bases remaining between them. CDR3 length equals 15 residues. Germline V gene sequence: CDR1 SGDLS, CDR2 YYNGEE.

This clone appeared a few times. This rearrangement joins TRBV6-1 to TRBJ1-4; 7 bases are shared with TRBD1. V shed 2 bases and J 5 bases; nucleotides not matched to a gene: 5. Germline CDR1 is MNHNS and CDR2 is SASEGT. The CDR3 sequence is 15 residues long. CDR3 DNA: TGTGCCAGCAGTGAATGGGCAGGGGGGAATGAAAAACTGTTTTTT. It yields the protein CASSEWAGGNEKLFF.

V is TRBV6-5 and J is TRBJ2-5; TRBD1 might be the D (6 bases). Germline CDR1 and CDR2: MNHEY and SVGAGI. The CDR3 length is 13 residues. V gave up 3 bases and J gave up 7 bases, with 12 bases separating them. This chain's CDR3 is CASSYSRGGTQYF. DNA of the CDR3: TGTGCCAGCAGTTATTCACGAGGGGGGACCCAGTACTTC.

The gene calls are TRBV2 and TRBJ1-2, with 10 bases identical to TRBD1. V dropped 4 bases and J dropped 8; count of bases not matched to a gene: 7. The CDR3 consists of 14 residues. Per the germline V gene, CDR1 is SNHLY and CDR2 is FYNNEI. This CDR3 reads CASSARQGARGYTF. CDR3 in DNA: TGTGCCAGCAGTGCCAGACAGGGGGCAAGAGGCTACACCTTC.

This rearrangement joins TRBV19 to TRBJ1-5; D is undetermined. The CDR3 totals 14 residues. Deletions cut 3 bases from V and 5 bases from J, with 11 bases between. Germline values: CDR1 LNHDA, CDR2 SQIVND (reference sequence). CDR3 sequence reads: CASSIQGSDQPQHF. The CDR3 nucleotides are TGTGCCAGTAGTATTCAAGGGAGCGATCAGCCCCAGCATTTT.

The rearrangement uses TRBV19 and TRBJ1-3, with D perhaps TRBD1 (5 bases). The V gene lost 6 bases and the J gene lost 1 base, with 13 bases spanning the gap. Germline CDR1 reads LNHDA; CDR2 reads SQIVND (reference sequence). The CDR3 contains 15 residues. CDR3 in amino acids: CASRASGGSGNTIYF. CDR3 nucleotide sequence: TGTGCCAGTAGGGCTTCGGGGGGGTCTGGAAACACCATATATTTT.

The chain couples TRBV6-1 to TRBJ2-3; 7 bases are shared with TRBD2. The CDR3 covers 15 residues. The germline gives CDR1 MNHNS, CDR2 SASEGT. The junction had 7 bases not matched to a gene; V was cut back by 4 bases and J by 3 bases. The CDR3 is CASSGRDYTTDTQYF. The CDR3 nucleotides are TGTGCCAGCAGTGGTCGGGACTACACTACAGATACGCAGTATTTT.

The V gene is TRBV5-4, the J gene TRBJ2-3, with TRBD1 matching over 9 bases. CDR1 and CDR2 (germline): SGHNT, YYREEE (reference sequence). This CDR3 is 17 amino acids long. V trimming: 3 bases; J trimming: 5 bases; junction bases outside the gene matches: 13. The CDR3 is CASSSPAGTGKRDTQYF. CDR3 sequence (DNA): TGTGCCAGCAGCTCGCCAGCTGGGACAGGGAAAAGAGATACGCAGTATTTT.

The rearrangement links TRBV5-6 to TRBJ2-5, with 9 bases identical to TRBD2. The length of the CDR3 is 16 residues. V trimming: 2 bases; J trimming: 5 bases; junction bases outside the gene matches: 10. Germline lookup yields CDR1 SGHDT and CDR2 YYEEEE. CDR3 sequence: CASSFAGLAYGETQYF. The CDR3 nucleotides are TGTGCCAGCAGCTTCGCGGGACTAGCTTATGGGGAGACCCAGTACTTC. Together with reference TRBV5-6 and TRBJ2-5, the CDR3 gives the full variable domain: DAGVTQSPTHLIKTRGQQVTLRCSPKSGHDTVSWYQQALGQGPQFIFQYYEEEERQRGNFPDRFSGHQFPNYSSELNVNALLLGDSALYLCASSFAGLAYGETQYFGPGTRLLVL.

The CDR3 reads CASSYELSTDTQYF. The DNA for the CDR3 is TGCGCCAGCAGCTACGAACTTAGCACAGATACGCAGTATTTT. V usage is TRBV4-1 and J usage is TRBJ2-3, with D hard to call. The CDR3 is 14 amino acids. CDR1 is MGHRA and CDR2 is YSYEKL in the germline V gene. Deletions cut 5 bases from V and 0 bases from J, with 9 bases between.

This clone was picked up a small number of times. This chain joins TRBV18 and TRBJ2-3; 7 bases match TRBD1. The V and J ends lost 3 bases and 0 bases, in that order; junction bases with no gene match: 9. Per germline, CDR1 KGHSH and CDR2 LQKENI. This CDR3 spans 17 amino acids. DNA of the CDR3: TGTGCCAGCTCACCTGTTCGACAGGGAACCAGCACAGATACGCAGTATTTT. This codes for CASSPVRQGTSTDTQYF.

The chain couples TRBV30 to TRBJ2-3; D is undetermined. The germline CDR1 and CDR2 sequences are GTSNPN and SVGIG (reference sequence). This CDR3 contains 13 residues. V lost 5 bases to trimming and J lost 0 bases, with 9 bases between them. CDR3 sequence: CAWSPPSTDTQYF. For the CDR3, the DNA is TGTGCCTGGTCTCCTCCTAGCACAGATACGCAGTATTTT. Together with reference TRBV30 and TRBJ2-3, the CDR3 gives the full variable domain: SQTIHQWPATLVQPVGSPLSLECTVEGTSNPNLYWYRQAAGRGLQLLFYSVGIGQISSEVPQNLSASRPQDRQFILSSKKLLLSDSGFYLCAWSPPSTDTQYFGPGTRLTVL.

J is TRBJ2-2 and V is TRBV2; D remains ambiguous. Germline V lookup: CDR1 SNHLY, CDR2 FYNNEI. This CDR3 is 17 amino acids long. Trimming removed 3 bases from V and 0 bases from J, with 14 bases in between. The CDR3 DNA sequence: TGTGCCAGCAGTGATATCCAGAGGATCACGAACACCGGGGAGCTGTTTTTT. Amino acids: CASSDIQRITNTGELFF.

The chain combines TRBV30 with TRBJ2-7; tentatively, D is TRBD1 (5 bases). Trimming shortened V by 3 bases and J by 6 bases, and 9 bases separated the two germline ends. Germline V CDR1 and CDR2: GTSNPN, SVGIG (reference sequence). The CDR3 has 11 amino acids. The DNA for the CDR3 is TGTGCCTGGAGAAAAGGGGTCGAGCAGTACGTC. It codes for CAWRKGVEQYV.

The V gene is TRBV7-2, the J gene TRBJ2-2; possibly TRBD2 for D (6 bases). The CDR3 is 16 residues long. The germline V and J ends were trimmed by 1 base and 5 bases, with 14 bases remaining between them. The germline gives CDR1 SGHTA, CDR2 FQGNSA. In nucleotides, the CDR3 is TGTGCCAGCAGCTTAGACTCTGGAGGGAGGACCGGGGAGCTGTTTTTT. Translation gives CASSLDSGGRTGELFF. The full variable domain, completed using reference TRBV7-2 and TRBJ2-2, is GAGVSQSPSNKVTEKGKDVELRCDPISGHTALYWYRQSLGQGLEFLIYFQGNSAPDKSGLPSDRFSAERTGGSVSTLTIQRTQQEDSAVYLCASSLDSGGRTGELFFGEGSRLTVL.

This chain joins TRBV5-1 and TRBJ2-7; 10 bases are shared with TRBD1. The CDR3 is made up of 14 amino acids. V trimming: 0 bases; J trimming: 3 bases; junction bases outside the gene matches: 0. Germline V gives CDR1 SGHRS, CDR2 YFSETQ. CDR3 DNA: TGCGCCAGCAGCTTGGGGACAGGGGGCTACGAGCAGTACTTC. Residues: CASSLGTGGYEQYF.